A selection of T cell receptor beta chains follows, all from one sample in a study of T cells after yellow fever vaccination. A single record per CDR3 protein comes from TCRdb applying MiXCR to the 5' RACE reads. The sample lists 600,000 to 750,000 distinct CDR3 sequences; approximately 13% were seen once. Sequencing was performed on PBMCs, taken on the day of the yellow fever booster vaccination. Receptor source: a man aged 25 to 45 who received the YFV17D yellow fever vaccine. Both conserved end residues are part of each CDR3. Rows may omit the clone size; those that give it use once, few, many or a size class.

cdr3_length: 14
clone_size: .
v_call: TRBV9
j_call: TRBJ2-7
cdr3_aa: CASSALAGGGEQYF

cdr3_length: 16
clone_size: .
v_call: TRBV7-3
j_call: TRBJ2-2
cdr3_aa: CASSALTSVGTGELFF

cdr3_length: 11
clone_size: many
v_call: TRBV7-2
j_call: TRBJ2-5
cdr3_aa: CASSPDKTQYF

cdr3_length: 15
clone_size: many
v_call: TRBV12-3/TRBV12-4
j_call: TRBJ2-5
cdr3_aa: CASSLGPGQGETQYF

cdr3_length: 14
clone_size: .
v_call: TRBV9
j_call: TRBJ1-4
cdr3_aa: CASSVGGGSEKLFF

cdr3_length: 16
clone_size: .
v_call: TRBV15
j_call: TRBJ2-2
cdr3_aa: CATSRDRDGSTGELFF

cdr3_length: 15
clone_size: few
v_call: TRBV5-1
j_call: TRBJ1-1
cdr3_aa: CASSSSAGGNTEAFF

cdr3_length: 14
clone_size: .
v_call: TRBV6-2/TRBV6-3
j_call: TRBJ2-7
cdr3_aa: CASTSRDHNYEQYF

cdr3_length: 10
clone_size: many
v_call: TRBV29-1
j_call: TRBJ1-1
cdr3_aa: CSVGDTEAFF

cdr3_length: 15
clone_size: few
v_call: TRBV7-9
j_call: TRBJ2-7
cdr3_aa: CASTPESGRRYEQYF

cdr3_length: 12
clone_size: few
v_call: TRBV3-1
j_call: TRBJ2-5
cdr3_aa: CASSQEGGTQYF

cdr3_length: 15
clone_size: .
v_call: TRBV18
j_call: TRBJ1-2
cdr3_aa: CASSPPGDRSYGYTF

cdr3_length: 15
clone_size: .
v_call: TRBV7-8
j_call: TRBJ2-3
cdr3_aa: CASSSEREVADTQYF

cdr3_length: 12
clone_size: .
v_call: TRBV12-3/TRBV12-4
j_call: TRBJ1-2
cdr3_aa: CASSNRMYGYTF

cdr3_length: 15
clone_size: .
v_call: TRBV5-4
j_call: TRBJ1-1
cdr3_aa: CASSLDVVGNTEAFF

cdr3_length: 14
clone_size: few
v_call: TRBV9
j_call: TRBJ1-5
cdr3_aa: CASSVGFSNQPQHF

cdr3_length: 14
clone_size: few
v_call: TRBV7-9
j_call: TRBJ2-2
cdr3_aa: CASSPAGSTGELFF

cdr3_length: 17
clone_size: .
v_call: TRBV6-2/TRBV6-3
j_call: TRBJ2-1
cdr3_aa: CASRQRDARSPYNEQFF

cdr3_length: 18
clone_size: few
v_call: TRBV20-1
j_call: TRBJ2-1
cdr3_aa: CSASSIGGRIAPYNEQFF

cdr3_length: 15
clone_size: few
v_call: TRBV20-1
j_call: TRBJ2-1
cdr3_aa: CSARDPGTSGNEQFF

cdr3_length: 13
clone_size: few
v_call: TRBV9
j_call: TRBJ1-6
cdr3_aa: CASSVEVTSPLHF

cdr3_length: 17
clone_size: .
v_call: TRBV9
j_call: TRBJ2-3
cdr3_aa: CASSETLGGRNTDTQYF

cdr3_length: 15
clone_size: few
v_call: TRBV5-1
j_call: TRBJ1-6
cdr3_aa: CASSFTQGANSPLHF

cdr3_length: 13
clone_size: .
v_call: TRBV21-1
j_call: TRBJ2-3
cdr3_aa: CASPSPSTDTQYF

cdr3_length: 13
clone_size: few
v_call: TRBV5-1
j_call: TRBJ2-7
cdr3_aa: CASSLQVSYEQYF

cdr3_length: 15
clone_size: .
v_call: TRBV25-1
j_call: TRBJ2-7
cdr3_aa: CASSESGTGDYEQYF

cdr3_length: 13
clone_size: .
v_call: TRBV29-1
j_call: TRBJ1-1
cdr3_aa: CSVVRGWDTEAFF

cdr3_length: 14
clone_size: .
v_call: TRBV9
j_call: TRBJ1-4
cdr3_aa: CASSGGTGSEKLFF

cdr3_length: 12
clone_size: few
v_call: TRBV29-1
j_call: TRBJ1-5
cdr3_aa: CSVEQGGQPQHF

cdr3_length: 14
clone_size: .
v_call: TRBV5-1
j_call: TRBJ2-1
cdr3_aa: CASGYSPSYNEQFF

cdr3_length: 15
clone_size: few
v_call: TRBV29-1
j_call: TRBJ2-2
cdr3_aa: CSVEEQGSGTGELFF

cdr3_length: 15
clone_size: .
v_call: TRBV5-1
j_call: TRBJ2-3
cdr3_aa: CASSWTGFSTDTQYF

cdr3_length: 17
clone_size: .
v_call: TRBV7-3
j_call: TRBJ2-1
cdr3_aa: CASSRVGPGHSYNEQFF

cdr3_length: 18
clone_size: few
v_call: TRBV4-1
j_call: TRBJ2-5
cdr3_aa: CASSQDPLTTTALETQYF

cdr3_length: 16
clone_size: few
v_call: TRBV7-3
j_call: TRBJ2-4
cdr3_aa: CASSPQSGTGRDIQYF

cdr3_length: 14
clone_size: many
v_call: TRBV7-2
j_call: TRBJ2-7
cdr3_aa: CASSFGGNPYEQYF

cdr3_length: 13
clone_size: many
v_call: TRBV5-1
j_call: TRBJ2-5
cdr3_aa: CASSLGRQETQYF

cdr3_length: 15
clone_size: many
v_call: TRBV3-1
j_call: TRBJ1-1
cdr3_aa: CASSPAGTRNTEAFF

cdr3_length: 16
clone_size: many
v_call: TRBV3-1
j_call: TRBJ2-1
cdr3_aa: CASSHSTSGRRGEQFF

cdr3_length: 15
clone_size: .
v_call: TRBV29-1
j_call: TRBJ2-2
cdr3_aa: CSVGEGARRVGELFF

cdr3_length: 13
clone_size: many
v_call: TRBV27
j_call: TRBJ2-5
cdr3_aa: CASSFRNQETQYF

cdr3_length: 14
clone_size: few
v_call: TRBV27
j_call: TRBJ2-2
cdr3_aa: CASSLSVATGELFF

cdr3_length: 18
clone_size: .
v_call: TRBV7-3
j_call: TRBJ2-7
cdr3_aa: CASIVSGRPHKGSYEQYF

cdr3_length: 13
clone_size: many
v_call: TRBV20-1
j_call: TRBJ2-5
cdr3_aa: CSAREDRKETQYF

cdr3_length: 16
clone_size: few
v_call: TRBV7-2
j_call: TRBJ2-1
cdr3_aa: CASSSRRGLVYDEQFF

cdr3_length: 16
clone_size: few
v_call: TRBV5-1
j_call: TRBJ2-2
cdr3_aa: CASSLTPFANTGELFF

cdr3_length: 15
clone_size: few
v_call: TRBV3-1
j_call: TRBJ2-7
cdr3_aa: CASQTSLRLADEQYF

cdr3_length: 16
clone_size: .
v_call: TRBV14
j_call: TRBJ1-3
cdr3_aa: CASSRHGSWNGNTIYF

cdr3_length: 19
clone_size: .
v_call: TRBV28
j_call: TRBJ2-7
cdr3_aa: CASSLSPSRGAEGLNEQYF

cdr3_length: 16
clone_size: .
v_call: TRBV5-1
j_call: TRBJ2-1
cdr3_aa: CASSLGGTGAPNEQFF

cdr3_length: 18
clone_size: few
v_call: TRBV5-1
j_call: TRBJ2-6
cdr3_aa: CASSSTGTVNSGANVLTF

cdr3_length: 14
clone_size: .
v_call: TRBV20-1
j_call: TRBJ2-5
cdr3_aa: CSAKLTGRGETQYF

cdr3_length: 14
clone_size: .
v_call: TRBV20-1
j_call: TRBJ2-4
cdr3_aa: CSVPTSGRENIQYF

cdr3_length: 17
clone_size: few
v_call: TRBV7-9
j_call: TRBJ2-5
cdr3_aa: CASSLALRDREGETQYF

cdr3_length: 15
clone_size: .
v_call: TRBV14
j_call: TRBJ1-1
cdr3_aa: CASSQADRGQMDAFF

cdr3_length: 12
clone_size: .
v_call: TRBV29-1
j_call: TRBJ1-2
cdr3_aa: CSVEKTIPGYTF

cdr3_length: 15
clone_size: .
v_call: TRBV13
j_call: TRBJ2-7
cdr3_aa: CASSPFGGTLYEQYF

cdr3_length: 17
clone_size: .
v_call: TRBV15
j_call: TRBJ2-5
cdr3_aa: CATSRVSGRGLQETQYF

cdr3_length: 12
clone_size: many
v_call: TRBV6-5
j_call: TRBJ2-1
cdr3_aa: CASSPTGREQFF